This T cell receptor (beta chain) was captured in a study of beta chain features in type 1 diabetes. Study-wide points: Across all four CD4+ subsets, people with type 1 diabetes showed modestly shorter TCRB CDR3s. Type 1 diabetes patients showed fewer insertions and more deletions at VDJ junctions.

Germline V gene sequence: CDR1 SNHLY, CDR2 FYNNEI. CDR3 size: 14 residues. V dropped 8 bases and J dropped 0 bases, with 13 bases sitting between them. Populations isolated by sorting all had purity greater than 95%. There are a few counts of this clone. Its antigen remains unidentified. Expressed TCRB transcripts were sequenced after all isolated RNA was converted to cDNA. Several million reads was the average for naive, central memory and regulatory T cell samples. Clones were sequenced by immunoSEQ multiplex PCR, and TCRdb holds only the in-frame ones, with some missing. The sample consists of 550,000 to 850,000 clones, over 10% of them appearing once.

The source of this sequence is a man younger than 35 with type 1 diabetes. Sequencing used naive CD4+ T cells from blood. The chain is built from TRBV2 and TRBJ1-2; maybe TRBD1 (6 bases). The CDR3 spells CASRQGITNYGYTF. In nucleotides, the CDR3 is TGTGCCAGCCGCCAGGGGATTACTAACTATGGCTACACCTTC.